Listed here are 32 T cell receptor beta chains from one sample, sequenced in a study of T cells expressing NK-cell markers. TCRdb reprocessed the 5' RACE reads and reports one entry per CDR3 protein, with no DNA. Its table records about 370,000 distinct CDR3 sequences. Sequencing was performed on blood T cells: a sorted CD56 or NKG2C T cell subset, CD4+ or CD8+ T cells, or bulk PBMC T cells (not recorded which). These receptors came from a woman between 50 and 59 years old in good health.

The rearrangement uses TRBV28 and TRBJ2-6. The CDR3 covers 16 residues. Germline V lookup: CDR1 MDHEN, CDR2 SYDVKM. CDR3: CASSYPDGSGANVLTF. The variable domain in full, with the rest retrieved from reference TRBV28 and TRBJ2-6, is DVKVTQSSRYLVKRTGEKVFLECVQDMDHENMFWYRQDPGLGLRLIYFSYDVKMKEKGDIPEGYSVSREKKERFSLILESASTNQTSMYLCASSYPDGSGANVLTFGAGSRLTVL.

The CDR3 loop is CASSRQGGTYEQYF. The chain employs TRBV3-1 and TRBJ2-7; TCRdb calls TRBD1, which cannot be checked without DNA. CDR3 length: 14 amino acids. CDR1 and CDR2 from the germline V gene are LGHDT and YNNKEL (reference sequence).

This rearrangement joins TRBV12-3 or TRBV12-4 to TRBJ2-3. This CDR3 is built from 14 residues. The CDR3 sequence: CASSLNDGAKKQYF.

The V call is TRBV5-6, the J call TRBJ2-2; the TRBD1 assignment by TCRdb is unverifiable without DNA. This CDR3 is 13 amino acids long. Per germline, CDR1 SGHDT and CDR2 YYEEEE. CDR3 in amino acids: CASSLEGAGELFF.

This chain links TRBV7-9 with TRBJ2-3; TCRdb selects TRBD1, and the lack of DNA leaves this call unchecked. The length of the CDR3 is 15 residues. CDR1 and CDR2 (germline): SEHNR, FQNEAQ (reference sequence). The CDR3 reads CASSLGDISTDTQYF.

The chain employs TRBV5-1 and TRBJ1-6; the D call of TRBD1 rests on TCRdb alone, since no DNA is present to check it. CDR1 and CDR2 (germline): SGHRS, YFSETQ. The CDR3 length is 15 residues. The CDR3 loop reads CASSLEGQGGSPLHF.

This rearrangement joins TRBV28 to TRBJ2-3; there is no DNA to check the TCRdb D call of TRBD1. The CDR3 runs to 15 residues. Germline assignment: CDR1 MDHEN and CDR2 SYDVKM. This CDR3 is CASKPGQGAPDTQYF.

CDR3: CASSSGLAPSSYEQYF. The chain couples TRBV27 to TRBJ2-7; TCRdb gives TRBD2 as the D gene, but with no DNA this cannot be confirmed. This CDR3 spans 16 amino acids. Looked up from germline, CDR1 is MNHEY and CDR2 is SMNVEV (reference sequence).

The chain joins TRBV4-1 to TRBJ2-2; checking the TCRdb D call of TRBD1 is not possible without DNA. CDR3 length: 16 amino acids. Germline lookup yields CDR1 MGHRA and CDR2 YSYEKL. The CDR3 here is CASSQGQGAITGELFF.

This sequence joins TRBV30 and TRBJ2-5; TCRdb selects TRBD1, and the lack of DNA leaves this call unchecked. Germline CDR1 and CDR2: GTSNPN and SVGIG (reference sequence). The length of the CDR3 is 14 residues. CDR3 sequence reads: CAWSSTDREETQYF. The full variable domain, in which reference TRBV30 and TRBJ2-5 provide the parts outside the CDR3, is SQTIHQWPATLVQPVGSPLSLECTVEGTSNPNLYWYRQAAGRGLQLLFYSVGIGQISSEVPQNLSASRPQDRQFILSSKKLLLSDSGFYLCAWSSTDREETQYFGPGTRLLVL.

V and J are TRBV4-1 and TRBJ2-3. Looked up from germline, CDR1 is MGHRA and CDR2 is YSYEKL. This CDR3 has 19 amino acids. CDR3 residues: CASSQDEVTTTTSTDTQYF.

The gene calls are TRBV5-6 and TRBJ1-1; the TCRdb call, TRBD1, lacks DNA for checking. Looked up from germline, CDR1 is SGHDT and CDR2 is YYEEEE. The CDR3 contains 13 residues. CDR3 protein: CASSRDRETEAFF.

J is TRBJ1-1 and V is TRBV5-5. CDR3 size: 15 residues. Germline V lookup: CDR1 SGHKS, CDR2 YYEKEE (reference sequence). CDR3 amino acids: CASSLGNLLGTEAFF.

The CDR3 loop reads CASSQAPGSGPTYEQYF. V is TRBV4-1 and J is TRBJ2-7; TCRdb's D gene call, TRBD2, goes unchecked for lack of DNA. CDR3 size: 17 residues. Germline assignment: CDR1 MGHRA and CDR2 YSYEKL.

The V and J genes are TRBV6-5 and TRBJ2-5; TCRdb selects TRBD2, and the lack of DNA leaves this call unchecked. CDR1 and CDR2 (germline): MNHEY, SVGAGI. CDR3 length equals 15 residues. The CDR3 loop is CASSNPSGITETQYF.

The V and J genes are TRBV27 and TRBJ2-3; TCRdb lists TRBD2, though no DNA is available to test this call. CDR3 length: 17 residues. Germline lookup yields CDR1 MNHEY and CDR2 SMNVEV (reference sequence). The chain's CDR3 is CASSLTSGSWGTDTQYF.

The CDR3 is CASSRRDFSYEQYF. The rearrangement uses TRBV18 and TRBJ2-7; TCRdb picks TRBD2, but there is no DNA to check that call. CDR3 length equals 14 residues. Germline CDR1 KGHSH, CDR2 LQKENI.

This chain links TRBV5-1 with TRBJ1-1; TCRdb gives TRBD1 as the D gene, but with no DNA this cannot be confirmed. Germline V gene lookup returns CDR1 SGHRS and CDR2 YFSETQ. This CDR3 has 13 amino acids. The CDR3 spells CASADGAGTEAFF.

The chain employs TRBV29-1 and TRBJ1-2; without DNA, the TCRdb call of TRBD1 cannot be checked. The CDR3 is 15 residues long. CDR1 SQVTM and CDR2 ANQGSEA come from the germline V gene. CDR3 protein: CSVEDLGGDDYGYTF.

J is TRBJ1-3 and V is TRBV28; as DNA is missing, the TRBD1 call by TCRdb cannot be tested. This CDR3 comprises 15 residues. Per the germline V gene, CDR1 is MDHEN and CDR2 is SYDVKM. The CDR3 loop reads CASSFRVSDGNTIYF.

This chain connects TRBV5-6 to TRBJ1-4; no DNA is available, so the TRBD1 call from TCRdb remains unchecked. CDR1 and CDR2 (germline): SGHDT, YYEEEE. The CDR3 loop spans 16 amino acids. The CDR3 region is CASSSPTGAINEKLFF.

The rearrangement links TRBV2 to TRBJ1-5; TCRdb designates TRBD1, a call that cannot be tested without DNA. The CDR3 totals 14 residues. Germline CDR1 reads SNHLY; CDR2 reads FYNNEI. The chain's CDR3 is CASSQGDRGRPQHF.

This chain joins TRBV11-2 and TRBJ2-1; no DNA is available, so the TRBD2 call from TCRdb remains unchecked. CDR1 is SGHAT, CDR2 FQNNGV, per germline. CDR3 size: 17 residues. The CDR3 is CASSLSPGLAGGGEQFF.

The chain has TRBV12-3 or TRBV12-4 and TRBJ2-3. This CDR3 comprises 15 residues. CDR3 in amino acids: CASSLGVISTDTQYF.

V usage is TRBV6-5 and J usage is TRBJ2-7; TCRdb picks TRBD1, but there is no DNA to check that call. The CDR3 is 13 residues long. The germline CDR1 and CDR2 sequences are MNHEY and SVGAGI. The CDR3 sequence: CASSRDRGSEQYF.

The CDR3 region is CASSSPGPSFF. The chain has TRBV11-3 and TRBJ1-1; with no DNA, the TCRdb D assignment of TRBD1 cannot be verified. Germline CDR1 and CDR2: SGHNT and YENEEA. This CDR3 region has 11 residues.

V gene TRBV7-9 combines with J gene TRBJ2-4; as DNA is missing, the TRBD2 call by TCRdb cannot be tested. This CDR3 has 17 amino acids. Germline V gives CDR1 SEHNR, CDR2 FQNEAQ (reference sequence). The CDR3 region is CASSSGTAGVAKNIQYF.

This chain connects TRBV28 to TRBJ1-6. CDR1 is MDHEN, CDR2 SYDVKM, per germline. There are 17 residues in the CDR3. The CDR3 region is CASSLYMGDTNNSPLHF.

The rearrangement links TRBV5-1 to TRBJ2-3; TCRdb picks TRBD1, but there is no DNA to check that call. Germline-derived CDR1 and CDR2 are SGHRS and YFSETQ. The CDR3 length is 15 residues. CDR3 sequence reads: CASSPAGDGLNTQYF.

The chain uses TRBV7-9 and TRBJ1-6. CDR1 is SEHNR and CDR2 is FQNEAQ in the germline V gene (reference sequence). The CDR3 has 15 residues. The CDR3 reads CASRSRSSYNSPLHF. Based on the CDR3 plus reference TRBV7-9 and TRBJ1-6, the full variable domain is DTGVSQNPRHKITKRGQNVTFRCDPISEHNRLYWYRQTLGQGPEFLTYFQNEAQLEKSRLLSDRFSAERPKGSFSTLEIQRTEQGDSAMYLCASRSRSSYNSPLHFGNGTRLTVT.

The chain links TRBV19 to TRBJ2-2; the D gene TCRdb calls, TRBD1, cannot be checked with no DNA. Germline lookup yields CDR1 LNHDA and CDR2 SQIVND (reference sequence). The CDR3 extends over 16 amino acids. CDR3 residues: CASSATVFGGPGELFF.

The genes are TRBV20-1 and TRBJ2-3; without DNA, the TCRdb call of TRBD1 cannot be checked. The CDR3 is 13 amino acids. Per germline, CDR1 DFQATT and CDR2 SNEGSKA (reference sequence). The CDR3 is CSGPLGNTDTQYF.